The rows below give T cell receptor beta chains drawn from one sample of a study of blood T cell repertoires in COVID-19. Profiling relied on immunoSEQ multiplex PCR, and the TCRdb table lists in-frame clones only, not all of them. The sample holds 30,000 to 45,000 clones, 88% seen once. Sequencing was carried out using peripheral blood. These receptors originate from a woman aged 70-85 years with active COVID-19. Both conserved end residues are part of each CDR3. D genes are given only for firm matches. Size values are once, few and many counts, or a class for expanded clones, and some rows have none.

v_call	j_call	clone_size	d_call	cdr3_length	cdr3_aa	cdr3_nt
TRBV6-5	TRBJ2-7	.	.	11	CASSRGYEQYF	TGTGCCAGCAGTCGGGGTTACGAGCAGTACTTC
TRBV28	TRBJ2-7	.	TRBD1	15	CASSLTAGGYIEQYF	TGTGCCAGCAGTTTAACGGCAGGGGGCTATATCGAGCAGTACTTC
TRBV30	TRBJ2-1	.	TRBD2	15	CAWNVAGGAHNEQFF	TGTGCCTGGAATGTGGCGGGGGGGGCCCACAATGAGCAGTTCTTC
TRBV11-2	TRBJ1-2	few	TRBD1	16	CASSHFRTGARFSYTF	TGTGCCAGCAGCCACTTTAGGACAGGGGCCAGGTTTAGTTACACCTTC
TRBV2	TRBJ2-7	.	TRBD2	15	CASTRPRGGLIEQYF	TGTGCCAGCACCAGACCGCGGGGGGGGCTTATCGAGCAGTACTTC
TRBV28	TRBJ2-5	few	.	15	CASSLMGQYQETQYF	TGTGCCAGCAGTTTAATGGGGCAGTACCAAGAGACCCAGTACTTC
TRBV12-3/TRBV12-4	TRBJ2-2	.	TRBD1	13	CASSLQGAGELFF	TGTGCCAGCAGTCTTCAGGGGGCCGGGGAGCTGTTTTTT
TRBV6-1	TRBJ1-6	.	.	16	CASSELYVIGNSPLHF	TGTGCCAGCAGTGAATTGTATGTCATTGGCAATTCACCCCTCCACTTT
TRBV18	TRBJ2-2	.	.	15	CASSPKTPNTGELFF	TGTGCCAGCTCACCAAAGACACCGAACACCGGGGAGCTGTTTTTT
TRBV13	TRBJ1-1	.	.	16	CASSLSGRVVDTEAFF	TGTGCCAGCAGCTTATCTGGCCGGGTGGTCGATACTGAAGCTTTCTTT
TRBV28	TRBJ1-5	once	.	14	CASSFDTSNQPQHF	TGTGCCAGCAGTTTTGACACTAGCAATCAGCCCCAGCATTTT
TRBV30	TRBJ2-3	.	TRBD2	16	CAWTPGLAGGQDTQYF	TGTGCCTGGACCCCGGGACTAGCGGGGGGCCAAGATACGCAGTATTTT
TRBV10-3	TRBJ2-7	.	.	14	CAIRGSGGGYEQYF	TGTGCCATCAGAGGATCGGGGGGCGGGTACGAGCAGTACTTC
TRBV7-7	TRBJ2-5	.	TRBD2	19	CASSLRFPGSSGNPETQYF	TGTGCTAGCAGCTTACGATTCCCGGGGAGTAGCGGGAACCCGGAGACCCAGTACTTC
TRBV3-1/TRBV3-2	TRBJ2-2	.	.	17	CASSRSHRLDQTGELFF	TGTGCCAGCAGCCGGTCACATCGACTAGATCAAACCGGGGAGCTGTTTTTT
TRBV7-9	TRBJ1-6	.	.	14	CASSPDVRGSPLHF	TGTGCCAGCAGCCCGGACGTACGAGGGTCACCCCTCCACTTT
TRBV12-3/TRBV12-4	TRBJ2-5	.	.	13	CASSFRGMETQYF	TGTGCCAGCAGTTTTCGGGGGATGGAGACCCAGTACTTC
TRBV30	TRBJ2-1	.	TRBD1	15	CATGQGTISYNEQFF	TGTGCCACGGGACAGGGGACTATATCCTACAATGAGCAGTTCTTC
TRBV6-5	TRBJ2-1	.	TRBD2	15	CASKSGLANYNEQFF	TGTGCCAGCAAGAGTGGACTAGCGAATTACAATGAGCAGTTCTTC
TRBV3-1/TRBV3-2	TRBJ2-3	.	.	13	CASSDRRVDTQYF	TGTGCCAGCAGCGACCGACGGGTAGATACGCAGTATTTT
TRBV9	TRBJ2-1	.	TRBD2	17	CASSPRPGLAGYNEQFF	TGTGCCAGCAGCCCGAGGCCGGGACTAGCGGGGTACAATGAGCAGTTCTTC
TRBV5-6	TRBJ2-5	.	.	13	CASSFRGSETQYF	TGTGCCAGCAGCTTCAGGGGTTCGGAGACCCAGTACTTC
TRBV7-2	TRBJ2-3	.	TRBD2	19	CASSLARESGGWITDTQYF	TGTGCCAGCAGCTTAGCGCGTGAGAGCGGGGGCTGGATTACAGATACGCAGTATTTT
TRBV9	TRBJ2-5	.	TRBD2	15	CASSVVAGVDETQYF	TGTGCCAGCAGCGTAGTAGCGGGGGTTGACGAGACCCAGTACTTC
TRBV2	TRBJ1-4	.	.	16	CASSEMGGRGNEKLFF	TGTGCCAGCAGTGAAATGGGTGGTCGGGGTAATGAAAAACTGTTTTTT
TRBV10-1	TRBJ2-7	.	.	14	CASPTQPPSYEQYF	TGCGCCAGCCCTACCCAACCTCCCTCCTACGAGCAGTACTTC
TRBV19	TRBJ2-1	.	TRBD2	18	CASRGTSGHKGGYNEQFF	TGTGCCAGCCGAGGGACTAGCGGTCATAAAGGCGGCTACAATGAGCAGTTCTTC
TRBV7-2	TRBJ1-3	.	.	15	CASSTDSHSGNTIYF	TGTGCCAGCAGCACGGACAGCCACTCTGGAAACACCATATATTTT
TRBV15	TRBJ1-2	few	TRBD1	14	CATSTRYTGDGYTF	TGTGCCACCAGCACTAGGTATACAGGGGATGGCTACACCTTC
TRBV6-5	TRBJ1-6	.	.	12	CASSYSSSPLHF	TGTGCCAGCAGTTACTCGAGTTCACCCCTCCACTTT
TRBV27	TRBJ1-5	.	.	12	CASSSPLGAQHF	TGTGCCAGCAGTTCCCCCCTCGGAGCCCAGCATTTT
TRBV28	TRBJ1-1	.	TRBD1	15	CASRDTGTANTEAFF	TGTGCCAGCAGAGATACCGGGACAGCGAACACTGAAGCTTTCTTT